This T cell receptor beta chain came from a study of cytomegalovirus exposure and HLA in healthy donors. Study-level results: Later analysis associated a missense DCLRE1C variant with TCR beta V- and J-gene trimming. Prediction of most subjects' HLA-A and HLA-B alleles by TCR beta sequences was reportedly accurate.

Among the donors, all were healthy bone marrow donors. Use of 60 Vbeta and 13 Jbeta primers characterized the PCR. Clones were read by immunoSEQ multiplex PCR, and TCRdb kept only the in-frame ones, dropping some. This table holds tens of thousands of clones, around 75% found once. This clone turned up a few times. What it binds is not known. This CDR3 comprises 15 residues. V was clipped by 3 bases and J by 6 bases; unmatched bases: 9. Germline V CDR1 and CDR2: SGDLS, YYNGEE. This chain uses TRBV9 with TRBJ2-3, with TRBD2 matching over 8 bases. Sequenced input: PBMCs. This TCR was sampled from a man aged 50-59 years in good health and CMV-seropositive. CDR3 bases: TGTGCCAGCAGCGGTGGGGCGGGGGGAGGCGATACGCAGTATTTT. As protein: CASSGGAGGGDTQYF.